These T cell receptor beta chains were read from a single sample in a study of blood T cell repertoires in COVID-19. Data came from immunoSEQ multiplex PCR; TCRdb stores just in-frame clones and leaves some out. This sample has under 200,000 clones; 80% to 90% occur once, and the top ten carry around 4.9%. The source material was peripheral blood. These TCRs come from a woman older than 75 with acute or convalescent COVID-19. Both conserved end residues are part of each CDR3. A D gene is named only where the DNA matches it firmly. The size field is filled for only some rows; it gives once, few, many or a size class.

D gene | J gene | clone size | V gene | CDR3 protein | CDR3 DNA
TRBD1 | TRBJ2-7 | . | TRBV6-6 | CASRGRTGPSYEQYF | TGTGCCAGCAGAGGGAGGACAGGGCCCTCCTACGAGCAGTACTTC
. | TRBJ1-5 | once | TRBV2 | CASNGGRSNQPQHF | TGTGCCAGCAACGGGGGTCGAAGCAATCAGCCCCAGCATTTT
. | TRBJ2-7 | . | TRBV7-9 | CASSFTLNSYEQYF | TGTGCCAGCAGCTTCACTCTTAATAGCTACGAGCAGTACTTC
. | TRBJ2-7 | . | TRBV28 | CASSPPGGTYEQYF | TGTGCCAGCAGTCCCCCCGGGGGAACCTACGAGCAGTACTTC
. | TRBJ2-7 | . | TRBV2 | CASSPGISDRLYEQYF | TGTGCCAGCAGCCCCGGGATTAGCGACAGGCTCTACGAGCAGTACTTC
TRBD1 | TRBJ2-4 | . | TRBV13 | CASSLPSGGNIQYF | TGTGCCAGCAGCTTACCTTCAGGGGGAAACATTCAGTACTTC
TRBD1 | TRBJ1-2 | once | TRBV12-5 | CASALGQGGGYTF | TGTGCTAGTGCCCTGGGACAGGGAGGCGGCTACACCTTC
. | TRBJ2-1 | . | TRBV3-1/TRBV3-2 | CASSAEAEPSYNEQFF | TGTGCCAGCAGCGCGGAAGCGGAGCCTTCCTACAATGAGCAGTTCTTC
. | TRBJ1-2 | . | TRBV29-1 | CSVELEGGYTF | TGCAGCGTTGAATTGGAGGGTGGCTACACCTTC
. | TRBJ1-1 | . | TRBV7-8 | CASSLGGRKTEAFF | TGTGCCAGCAGCTTGGGGGGTAGGAAGACTGAAGCTTTCTTT
. | TRBJ1-4 | . | TRBV18 | CASSDGEAEKLFF | TGTGCCAGCTCAGACGGTGAGGCGGAAAAACTGTTTTTT
. | TRBJ2-3 | once | TRBV18 | CASSTPFSGKRTDTQYF | TGTGCCAGCTCAACCCCTTTTAGCGGAAAACGCACAGATACGCAGTATTTT
. | TRBJ2-7 | . | TRBV6-6 | CASSYSEGVDEQYF | TGTGCCAGCAGTTACTCGGAGGGAGTGGACGAGCAGTACTTC
. | TRBJ1-3 | . | TRBV7-9 | CASSSYRGNTIYF | TGTGCCAGCAGCTCGTACAGGGGAAACACCATATATTTT
. | TRBJ2-2 | once | TRBV29-1 | CSVVEGITGELFF | TGCAGCGTTGTTGAGGGTATAACCGGGGAGCTGTTTTTT
. | TRBJ2-2 | . | TRBV30 | CAWTLSGELFF | TGTGCCTGGACCCTTTCCGGGGAGCTGTTTTTT
TRBD1 | TRBJ2-7 | . | TRBV7-9 | CASSSGTGGREQYF | TGTGCCAGCAGCTCCGGGACAGGGGGCCGCGAGCAGTACTTC
. | TRBJ1-3 | . | TRBV5-4 | CASSSQDFSGNTIYF | TGTGCCAGCAGCTCCCAGGACTTCTCTGGAAACACCATATATTTT
. | TRBJ1-3 | once | TRBV4-3 | CASSQGVGGAGNTIYF | TGCGCCAGCAGCCAAGGGGTAGGGGGGGCTGGAAACACCATATATTTT
. | TRBJ2-6 | . | TRBV3-1/TRBV3-2 | CASSQSISPGGANVLTF | TGTGCCAGCAGCCAGTCGATCTCCCCAGGTGGGGCCAACGTCCTGACTTTC
TRBD2 | TRBJ2-1 | . | TRBV6-6 | CAIRLAGVEQFF | TGTGCCATCCGACTAGCGGGAGTTGAGCAGTTCTTC
. | TRBJ2-5 | . | TRBV5-1 | CASSLFPPQETQYF | TGCGCCAGCAGCTTGTTCCCTCCCCAAGAGACCCAGTACTTC
. | TRBJ1-1 | . | TRBV18 | CASSPKQMNTEAFF | TGTGCCAGCTCACCTAAACAGATGAACACTGAAGCTTTCTTT
. | TRBJ2-1 | . | TRBV6-2/TRBV6-3 | CASSSRGSSYNEQFF | TGTGCCAGCAGTAGCCGGGGGAGCTCCTACAATGAGCAGTTCTTC
TRBD1 | TRBJ1-5 | once | TRBV19 | CASSWRTGSGQIQPQHF | TGTGCCAGTAGTTGGCGGACAGGGAGCGGCCAAATTCAGCCCCAGCATTTT
. | TRBJ1-3 | . | TRBV5-8 | CASSLEYTIYF | TGTGCCAGCAGCTTAGAGTACACCATATATTTT
. | TRBJ2-1 | . | TRBV18 | CASSPYDNEQFF | TGTGCCAGCTCACCATATGACAATGAGCAGTTCTTC
. | TRBJ1-5 | once | TRBV19 | CASSIWGDGSNQPQHF | TGTGCCAGTAGTATTTGGGGCGACGGTAGCAATCAGCCCCAGCATTTT
TRBD2 | TRBJ2-7 | . | TRBV27 | CASSPPGLARGEQQYF | TGTGCCAGCAGTCCTCCGGGACTAGCCCGGGGAGAGCAGCAGTACTTC
. | TRBJ1-2 | . | TRBV5-1 | CASSLTGDYNYGYTF | TGCGCCAGCAGCTTGACAGGAGATTATAACTATGGCTACACCTTC
TRBD2 | TRBJ2-7 | . | TRBV6-5 | CASRGGWEQYF | TGTGCCAGCCGGGGGGGCTGGGAGCAGTACTTC
. | TRBJ1-2 | . | TRBV10-1 | CASSDPEAAQENYGYTF | TGCGCCAGCAGTGACCCCGAAGCAGCACAGGAAAACTATGGCTACACCTTC
. | TRBJ1-1 | . | TRBV7-2 | CASSLGQGSAFF | TGTGCCAGCAGCTTAGGGCAGGGTAGTGCTTTCTTT
TRBD2 | TRBJ2-3 | . | TRBV29-1 | CSVEFPGLAGYTDTQYF | TGCAGCGTTGAATTTCCGGGACTAGCGGGGTACACAGATACGCAGTATTTT
. | TRBJ1-1 | . | TRBV6-1 | CASVGGNTEAFF | TGTGCCAGCGTCGGGGGTAACACTGAAGCTTTCTTT
. | TRBJ1-2 | . | TRBV6-5 | CASRRHHGYTF | TGTGCCAGCAGAAGACATCACGGCTACACCTTC
. | TRBJ2-3 | few | TRBV4-1 | CASSQVLAAWDTQYF | TGCGCCAGCAGCCAAGTCTTAGCGGCTTGGGATACGCAGTATTTT
. | TRBJ2-2 | . | TRBV11-3 | CASSRGGGELFF | TGTGCCAGCAGCAGAGGGGGAGGGGAGCTGTTTTTT
TRBD1 | TRBJ2-5 | . | TRBV5-4 | CASSIPRDSQETQYF | TGTGCCAGCAGTATTCCCCGGGACAGTCAAGAGACCCAGTACTTC
. | TRBJ2-1 | . | TRBV4-1 | CASSQERYNEQFF | TGCGCCAGCAGCCAAGAGCGGTACAATGAGCAGTTCTTC
. | TRBJ2-5 | . | TRBV2 | CASSKGQSGAWGETQYF | TGTGCCAGCAGTAAAGGACAGTCGGGCGCATGGGGAGAGACCCAGTACTTC
TRBD1 | TRBJ1-5 | . | TRBV5-5 | CASSQDRVNQPQHF | TGTGCCAGCAGCCAGGACAGGGTCAATCAGCCCCAGCATTTT
TRBD1 | TRBJ1-2 | . | TRBV5-4 | CASSKGQGGIGYGYTF | TGTGCCAGCAGCAAGGGACAGGGAGGGATTGGATATGGCTACACCTTC
. | TRBJ2-1 | . | TRBV7-6 | CASRNTGNNEQFF | TGTGCCAGCAGAAATACAGGGAACAATGAGCAGTTCTTC
TRBD2 | TRBJ2-1 | . | TRBV9 | CASSTQGREGNNEQFF | TGTGCCAGCAGCACCCAGGGGCGGGAGGGGAACAATGAGCAGTTCTTC
. | TRBJ2-1 | . | TRBV5-4 | CASSRLRYGNEQFF | TGTGCCAGCAGCCGCTTGCGGTATGGAAATGAGCAGTTCTTC
TRBD2 | TRBJ2-1 | . | TRBV19 | CASSQVAGTSGRSSYNEQFF | TGTGCCAGTAGTCAGGTAGCCGGGACTAGCGGGAGGAGCTCCTACAATGAGCAGTTCTTC
TRBD1 | TRBJ1-2 | once | TRBV2 | CASSSPGTGGYGYTF | TGTGCCAGCAGTTCCCCCGGGACAGGGGGCTATGGCTACACCTTC
TRBD2 | TRBJ2-3 | . | TRBV5-8 | CASSLGLAASTDTQYF | TGTGCCAGCAGCCTCGGACTAGCGGCTAGCACAGATACGCAGTATTTT
TRBD2 | TRBJ2-3 | few | TRBV4-3 | CASSQVMGAGEADTQYF | TGCGCCAGCAGCCAAGTGATGGGCGCGGGAGAGGCAGATACGCAGTATTTT
. | TRBJ2-7 | . | TRBV11-2 | CASSPRFREQYF | TGTGCCAGCAGCCCCCGGTTCCGCGAGCAGTACTTC
. | TRBJ2-3 | . | TRBV6-2/TRBV6-3 | CASSPTGDTQYF | TGTGCCAGCAGTCCGACTGGAGATACGCAGTATTTT
TRBD1 | TRBJ1-2 | . | TRBV7-2 | CASSLGRGRSDGYTF | TGTGCCAGCAGCTTAGGGAGGGGGCGATCGGATGGCTACACCTTC
TRBD2 | TRBJ2-7 | . | TRBV4-2 | CASSQTSGTYEQYF | TGTGCCAGCAGCCAGACTAGCGGGACTTACGAGCAGTACTTC
. | TRBJ1-6 | once | TRBV6-6 | CASLWANSPLHF | TGTGCCAGCCTATGGGCGAACTCACCCCTCCACTTT
TRBD2 | TRBJ2-1 | . | TRBV2 | CASSRIAGGPAAEQFF | TGTGCCAGCAGTCGAATAGCGGGAGGGCCGGCGGCTGAGCAGTTCTTC
. | TRBJ2-1 | . | TRBV19 | CGERGNEQFF | TGTGGGGAGAGGGGGAATGAGCAGTTCTTC